The 31 T cell receptor beta chains listed next were all sequenced from one sample in a study of Ad26.COV2.S vaccination and SARS-CoV-2 variants. The protocol was immunoSEQ multiplex PCR, while the TCRdb copy is restricted to in-frame clones and leaves out a portion. Of more than 300,000 clones listed, about 87% are singletons. Documented treatment: some 19 received Ad26.COV2.S at low or high dose, single or two shots; roughly five received placebo; per-sample allocation not given. Each sample was drawn 63 days after the first injection (of vaccine or placebo). The sample here was peripheral blood, taken in a trial of Ad26.COV2.S vaccine versus placebo. Receptors originate from a person aged 18-60 years who received the Ad26.COV2.S COVID-19 vaccine or a placebo.

The chain recombines TRBV4-1 with TRBJ1-3, with a tentative D call TRBD1 (6 bases). V lost 1 base and J 3 bases, leaving 13 bases between the germline ends. The germline gives CDR1 MGHRA, CDR2 YSYEKL. The CDR3 has 16 amino acids. CDR3 in amino acids: CASSQGPGVGGNTIYF. The CDR3 nucleotides read TGCGCCAGCAGCCAAGGCCCAGGGGTGGGTGGAAACACCATATATTTT.

This chain links TRBV6-5 with TRBJ2-5, with TRBD1 matching over 9 bases. CDR3 size: 14 residues. CDR1 and CDR2 (germline): MNHEY, SVGAGI. With V trimmed by 4 bases and J by 5 bases, 5 bases remained unmatched. The CDR3 DNA is TGTGCCAGCAGTTTACAGGGGGCGAGGGAGACCCAGTACTTC. This translates into CASSLQGARETQYF.

CDR3 nucleotide sequence: TGTGCCAGCAGAAACTCACAGGAGGGCCAAGAGACCCAGTACTTC. Its protein product is CASRNSQEGQETQYF. The J gene is TRBJ2-5, the V gene TRBV6-6, with D maybe TRBD2 (6 bases). This CDR3 comprises 15 residues. Looked up from germline, CDR1 is MNHNY and CDR2 is SVGAGI (reference sequence). Deletions cut 6 bases from V and 1 base from J, with 15 bases between.

This clone was found once. Relative to the germline gene, one junction end is altered; a read error may explain this. This chain connects TRBV5-6 to TRBJ2-3, with D possibly matching TRBD1 (5 bases). CDR1 and CDR2 (germline): SGHDT, YYEEEE. The CDR3 totals 13 residues. CDR3 in amino acids: CASGLGRTDTQYF. The CDR3 DNA is TGTGCCAGCGGCTTGGGGCGCACAGATACGCAGTATTTT. Full variable domain (remainder filled in from reference TRBV5-6 and TRBJ2-3): DAGVTQSPTHLIKTRGQQVTLRCSPKSGHDTVSWYQQALGQGPQFIFQYYEEEERQRGNFPDRFSGHQFPNYSSELNVNALLLGDSALYLCASGLGRTDTQYFGPGTRLTVL.

The chain is built from TRBV28 and TRBJ2-3; D not certain. Trimming stripped 6 bases from V and 2 bases from J, with 15 bases between. Germline-derived CDR1 and CDR2 are MDHEN and SYDVKM. This CDR3 has 15 residues. In nucleotides, the CDR3 is TGTGCCAGCAGATATCGAGGCGGCTACACAGATACGCAGTATTTT. Amino acid sequence: CASRYRGGYTDTQYF.

In DNA form, the CDR3 reads TGTGCCAGCAGCTCTCGACAGGGGGTTAACAATGAGCAGTTCTTC. Translating it yields CASSSRQGVNNEQFF. The V gene is TRBV11-3, the J gene TRBJ2-1, with 9 bases that match TRBD1. The V gene end was trimmed by 4 bases and the J gene end by 5 bases; junction bases not matched to a gene: 6. CDR1 SGHNT and CDR2 YENEEA come from the germline V gene. The CDR3 has 15 amino acids.

The chain recombines TRBV29-1 with TRBJ2-2, with 8 bases aligning to TRBD1. V trimming: 4 bases; J trimming: 4 bases; junction bases outside the gene matches: 11. Germline V gives CDR1 SQVTM, CDR2 ANQGSEA. This CDR3 spans 16 amino acids. The CDR3 here is CSVGERTGISTGELFF. The CDR3 nucleotides are TGCAGCGTTGGGGAAAGGACAGGGATTAGCACCGGGGAGCTGTTTTTT.

This chain joins TRBV3-1 (or the pseudogene TRBV3-2) and TRBJ1-3; D gene ambiguous. The CDR3 loop spans 16 amino acids. Looked up from germline, CDR1 is LGHDT and CDR2 is YNNKEL (reference sequence). Trimming pared 0 bases from V and 4 bases from J, leaving 13 bases between. As DNA, the CDR3 is TGTGCCAGCAGCCAAGATCCCGCAGCGGGGGGAAACACCATATATTTT. It is translated as CASSQDPAAGGNTIYF.

Note on this clone: The same CDR3 is also encoded by other DNA sequences in this sample. This chain joins TRBV6-5 and TRBJ2-1, with 7 bases fitting TRBD1. The CDR3 is 15 amino acids. V trimming: 6 bases; J trimming: 0 bases; junction bases outside the gene matches: 5. In germline, CDR1 is MNHEY, CDR2 SVGAGI. The CDR3 loop reads CASSLQGFSYNEQFF. The CDR3 coding sequence is TGTGCCAGCAGCTTACAGGGGTTCTCCTACAATGAGCAGTTCTTC.

The CDR3 is CASTEAPGQGFYEQYF. Here the CDR3 DNA reads TGTGCCAGCACCGAAGCTCCGGGACAGGGTTTCTACGAGCAGTACTTC. The chain carries TRBV4-2 and TRBJ2-7, with 9 positions matching TRBD1. Unmatched junction bases numbered 13, after V lost 7 bases and J lost 3 bases. This CDR3 is 16 amino acids long. CDR1 LGHNA and CDR2 YNFKEQ come from the germline V gene.

V usage is TRBV12-5 and J usage is TRBJ2-5; D is perhaps TRBD1 (6 bases). Germline assignment: CDR1 LGHNT and CDR2 FRNRAP. With 2 bases removed from V and 5 bases from J, the gap between germline ends came to 12 bases. CDR3 length: 14 residues. CDR3 in DNA: TGTGCTAGTGGTTTGAACAGGGCTAGGGAGACCCAGTACTTC. Encoded protein: CASGLNRARETQYF.

V gene TRBV10-3 combines with J gene TRBJ2-5; possibly TRBD1 for D (6 bases). Looked up from germline, CDR1 is ENHRY and CDR2 is SYGVKD. This CDR3 region has 13 residues. With 10 bases removed from V and 3 bases from J, the gap between germline ends came to 15 bases. The CDR3 here is CATQVRQEETQYF. CDR3 DNA sequence: TGTGCCACCCAGGTGAGACAGGAAGAGACCCAGTACTTC.

The chain couples TRBV7-8 to TRBJ2-7, with 10 bases aligning to TRBD2. The CDR3 spans 14 residues. Germline V gives CDR1 SGHVS, CDR2 FQNEAQ. V gave up 6 bases and J gave up 4 bases; unmatched junction bases: 6. In DNA, the CDR3 is TGTGCCAGCAGACTGACTAGCGGGTCGTACGAGCAGTACTTC. Translating it yields CASRLTSGSYEQYF.

The chain carries TRBV4-3 and TRBJ2-7; 8 bases fit TRBD2. The CDR3 loop spans 14 amino acids. V was pared by 0 bases and J by 3 bases, with 1 base of the junction left unmatched. From germline, CDR1 is LGHNA and CDR2 YSLEER. Written as DNA, the CDR3 is TGCGCCAGCAGCCAAGACGGGAGGGGCTACGAGCAGTACTTC. Translated, it gives CASSQDGRGYEQYF.

Here the CDR3 DNA reads TGTGCCAGCAGCCCAGTAGGGGGGCCCTACGAGCAGTACTTC. It translates to CASSPVGGPYEQYF. J is TRBJ2-7 and V is TRBV3-1 (or the pseudogene TRBV3-2); D may match TRBD1 or TRBD2 (6 bases each). Germline CDR1 is LGHDT and CDR2 is YNNKEL (reference sequence). Between the trimmed V and J ends, which lost 4 bases and 2 bases, there was a span of 12 bases. The CDR3 runs to 14 residues.

The CDR3 here is CASSQDKGNQPQHF. CDR3 in DNA: TGTGCCAGCAGCCAAGATAAGGGGAATCAGCCCCAGCATTTT. V usage is TRBV4-2 and J usage is TRBJ1-5, with D perhaps TRBD1 (5 bases). In germline, CDR1 is LGHNA, CDR2 YNFKEQ. CDR3 length: 14 amino acids. The V and J ends lost 0 bases and 4 bases respectively, with 7 bases between them.

This clone was counted a single time. The rearrangement uses TRBV3-1 (or the pseudogene TRBV3-2) and TRBJ1-4, with no clear D. The CDR3 is made up of 15 amino acids. With 3 bases removed from V and 1 base from J, the gap between germline ends came to 9 bases. The germline V gene encodes CDR1 LGHDT and CDR2 YNNKEL (reference sequence). In DNA form, the CDR3 reads TGTGCCAGCAGCCATGAGTGGGGAACTAATGAAAAACTGTTTTTT. Translated: CASSHEWGTNEKLFF.

The chain combines TRBV12-3 or TRBV12-4 with TRBJ2-3, with D possibly called TRBD1 or TRBD2 (5 bases each). The length of the CDR3 is 13 residues. The germline V and J ends were trimmed by 3 bases and 4 bases, with 8 bases remaining between them. In nucleotides, the CDR3 is TGTGCCAGCAGTTTGGGGGACCCAGATACGCAGTATTTT. Encoded protein: CASSLGDPDTQYF.

The chain couples TRBV5-1 to TRBJ2-2; TRBD2 agrees at 8 bases. Trimming took 7 bases from V and 3 from J; bases not matched to a gene: 8. The CDR3 extends over 15 amino acids. CDR1 is SGHRS and CDR2 is YFSETQ in the germline V gene. CDR3 amino acids: CASRPPGGYTGELFF. The CDR3 nucleotides are TGCGCCAGCCGCCCCCCGGGAGGGTACACCGGGGAGCTGTTTTTT. Looking up the rest from reference TRBV5-1 and TRBJ2-2 gives the full variable domain: KAGVTQTPRYLIKTRGQQVTLSCSPISGHRSVSWYQQTPGQGLQFLFEYFSETQRNKGNFPGRFSGRQFSNSRSEMNVSTLELGDSALYLCASRPPGGYTGELFFGEGSRLTVL.

V usage is TRBV6-4 and J usage is TRBJ1-5; perhaps TRBD1 as D (5 bases). CDR1 is MRHNA and CDR2 is SNTAGT in the germline V gene. The V gene lost 6 bases and the J gene lost 2 bases, with 14 bases spanning the gap. The CDR3 length is 15 residues. CDR3 bases: TGTGCCAGCAGAATGGACAATGTGGGCAATCAGCCCCAGCATTTT. Translated, it gives CASRMDNVGNQPQHF.

V and J are TRBV5-1 and TRBJ2-5, with TRBD1 matching 7 bases. The CDR3 spans 13 residues. V trimming: 3 bases; J trimming: 5 bases; junction bases outside the gene matches: 4. CDR1 and CDR2 (germline): SGHRS, YFSETQ. The CDR3: CASSSQGWETQYF. CDR3 bases: TGCGCCAGCAGCTCACAGGGGTGGGAGACCCAGTACTTC.

The rearrangement links TRBV13 to TRBJ2-7, with TRBD1 matching 8 bases. V was clipped by 5 bases and J by 3 bases; unmatched bases: 6. Germline loops: CDR1 PRHDT, CDR2 FYEKMQ (reference sequence). The CDR3 consists of 14 residues. CDR3 loop: CASSLGTGHYEQYF. The CDR3 DNA follows: TGTGCCAGCAGCCTCGGGACAGGACACTACGAGCAGTACTTC.

V and J are TRBV25-1 and TRBJ1-3; D might be TRBD1 (5 bases). This CDR3 is built from 16 residues. Germline assignment: CDR1 MGHDK and CDR2 SYGVNS. V shed 5 bases and J shed 0 bases, with 14 bases lying between them. CDR3 protein: CASSPSGRSSGNTIYF. In DNA form, the CDR3 reads TGTGCCAGCAGTCCGTCGGGACGGAGCTCTGGAAACACCATATATTTT.

The chain links TRBV29-1 to TRBJ2-7; tentatively, D is TRBD2 (5 bases). The germline V and J ends were trimmed by 6 bases and 2 bases, with 20 bases remaining between them. CDR1 is SQVTM and CDR2 is ANQGSEA in the germline V gene. CDR3 length equals 15 residues. The CDR3 sequence: CSVLKLRERAYEQYF. The CDR3 bases are TGCAGCGTGCTAAAACTCCGGGAAAGGGCCTACGAGCAGTACTTC.

The chain joins TRBV7-2 to TRBJ1-1; TRBD1 matches 7 bases. The germline CDR1 and CDR2 sequences are SGHTA and FQGNSA. The CDR3 has 15 amino acids. Trimming at V came to 5 bases and at J to 10 bases, leaving 16 bases not matched to a gene. CDR3 sequence (DNA): TGTGCCAGCAGCCCCCCGTTGGTAGGGGGCATAGGAGCTTTCTTT. Protein sequence: CASSPPLVGGIGAFF.

This clone was detected only once. The rearrangement joins TRBV28 to TRBJ2-7; 10 nucleotides line up with TRBD2. Germline-derived CDR1 and CDR2 are MDHEN and SYDVKM. The V and J ends lost 5 bases and 2 bases, in that order; junction bases with no gene match: 18. The CDR3 is 19 amino acids. CDR3: CASSTSRSSGRHVTYEQYF. In DNA, the CDR3 is TGTGCCAGCAGTACGAGTCGTTCTAGCGGGAGACATGTAACCTACGAGCAGTACTTC.

V is TRBV7-3 and J is TRBJ2-6; the match to TRBD2 covers 7 bases. Germline V gene sequence: CDR1 SGHTA, CDR2 FQGTGA. V gave up 1 base and J gave up 3 bases; unmatched junction bases: 3. The CDR3 is 16 amino acids. CDR3: CASSLRGGVGANVLTF. CDR3 coding DNA: TGTGCCAGCAGCTTAAGGGGAGGGGTTGGGGCCAACGTCCTGACTTTC.

The V call is TRBV9, the J call TRBJ2-1; TRBD2 aligns across 15 bases. The CDR3 runs to 19 residues. The V segment lost 8 bases and the J segment 3 bases; nucleotides outside the gene matches: 15. CDR1 SGDLS and CDR2 YYNGEE come from the germline V gene. The CDR3 sequence: CASEPGGLAGGLDYNEQFF. In DNA, the CDR3 is TGTGCCAGTGAACCAGGGGGACTAGCGGGAGGACTCGACTACAATGAGCAGTTCTTC. The whole variable domain, remainder taken from reference TRBV9 and TRBJ2-1, is DSGVTQTPKHLITATGQRVTLRCSPRSGDLSVYWYQQSLDQGLQFLIQYYNGEERAKGNILERFSAQQFPDLHSELNLSSLELGDSALYFCASEPGGLAGGLDYNEQFFGPGTRLTVL.

The chain carries TRBV12-3 or TRBV12-4 and TRBJ2-1; D remains unclear. V was clipped by 8 bases and J by 7 bases, with 9 bases between them. CDR3 length: 11 residues. CDR3 nucleotide sequence: TGTGCCAGCCTGATGCGTAATGAGCAGTTCTTC. Protein: CASLMRNEQFF.

The chain employs TRBV5-4 and TRBJ1-2, with 10 bases fitting TRBD1. Losses at the gene ends were 7 bases for V and 6 bases for J; bases not matched to a gene: 6. From germline, CDR1 is SGHNT and CDR2 YYREEE (reference sequence). This CDR3 is built from 13 residues. CDR3: CASGTGTGDGYTF. CDR3 in DNA: TGTGCCAGCGGCACCGGGACAGGGGATGGCTACACCTTC.

This chain joins TRBV15 and TRBJ2-1, with TRBD2 identical over 12 bases. The CDR3 is made up of 14 amino acids. Per the germline V gene, CDR1 is LNHNV and CDR2 is YYDKDF (reference sequence). With V trimmed by 2 bases and J by 9 bases, 2 bases remained unmatched. The CDR3, as DNA: TGTGCCACCAGCAGACTAGCGGGAGGGAGTGAGCAGTTCTTC. Protein product: CATSRLAGGSEQFF.